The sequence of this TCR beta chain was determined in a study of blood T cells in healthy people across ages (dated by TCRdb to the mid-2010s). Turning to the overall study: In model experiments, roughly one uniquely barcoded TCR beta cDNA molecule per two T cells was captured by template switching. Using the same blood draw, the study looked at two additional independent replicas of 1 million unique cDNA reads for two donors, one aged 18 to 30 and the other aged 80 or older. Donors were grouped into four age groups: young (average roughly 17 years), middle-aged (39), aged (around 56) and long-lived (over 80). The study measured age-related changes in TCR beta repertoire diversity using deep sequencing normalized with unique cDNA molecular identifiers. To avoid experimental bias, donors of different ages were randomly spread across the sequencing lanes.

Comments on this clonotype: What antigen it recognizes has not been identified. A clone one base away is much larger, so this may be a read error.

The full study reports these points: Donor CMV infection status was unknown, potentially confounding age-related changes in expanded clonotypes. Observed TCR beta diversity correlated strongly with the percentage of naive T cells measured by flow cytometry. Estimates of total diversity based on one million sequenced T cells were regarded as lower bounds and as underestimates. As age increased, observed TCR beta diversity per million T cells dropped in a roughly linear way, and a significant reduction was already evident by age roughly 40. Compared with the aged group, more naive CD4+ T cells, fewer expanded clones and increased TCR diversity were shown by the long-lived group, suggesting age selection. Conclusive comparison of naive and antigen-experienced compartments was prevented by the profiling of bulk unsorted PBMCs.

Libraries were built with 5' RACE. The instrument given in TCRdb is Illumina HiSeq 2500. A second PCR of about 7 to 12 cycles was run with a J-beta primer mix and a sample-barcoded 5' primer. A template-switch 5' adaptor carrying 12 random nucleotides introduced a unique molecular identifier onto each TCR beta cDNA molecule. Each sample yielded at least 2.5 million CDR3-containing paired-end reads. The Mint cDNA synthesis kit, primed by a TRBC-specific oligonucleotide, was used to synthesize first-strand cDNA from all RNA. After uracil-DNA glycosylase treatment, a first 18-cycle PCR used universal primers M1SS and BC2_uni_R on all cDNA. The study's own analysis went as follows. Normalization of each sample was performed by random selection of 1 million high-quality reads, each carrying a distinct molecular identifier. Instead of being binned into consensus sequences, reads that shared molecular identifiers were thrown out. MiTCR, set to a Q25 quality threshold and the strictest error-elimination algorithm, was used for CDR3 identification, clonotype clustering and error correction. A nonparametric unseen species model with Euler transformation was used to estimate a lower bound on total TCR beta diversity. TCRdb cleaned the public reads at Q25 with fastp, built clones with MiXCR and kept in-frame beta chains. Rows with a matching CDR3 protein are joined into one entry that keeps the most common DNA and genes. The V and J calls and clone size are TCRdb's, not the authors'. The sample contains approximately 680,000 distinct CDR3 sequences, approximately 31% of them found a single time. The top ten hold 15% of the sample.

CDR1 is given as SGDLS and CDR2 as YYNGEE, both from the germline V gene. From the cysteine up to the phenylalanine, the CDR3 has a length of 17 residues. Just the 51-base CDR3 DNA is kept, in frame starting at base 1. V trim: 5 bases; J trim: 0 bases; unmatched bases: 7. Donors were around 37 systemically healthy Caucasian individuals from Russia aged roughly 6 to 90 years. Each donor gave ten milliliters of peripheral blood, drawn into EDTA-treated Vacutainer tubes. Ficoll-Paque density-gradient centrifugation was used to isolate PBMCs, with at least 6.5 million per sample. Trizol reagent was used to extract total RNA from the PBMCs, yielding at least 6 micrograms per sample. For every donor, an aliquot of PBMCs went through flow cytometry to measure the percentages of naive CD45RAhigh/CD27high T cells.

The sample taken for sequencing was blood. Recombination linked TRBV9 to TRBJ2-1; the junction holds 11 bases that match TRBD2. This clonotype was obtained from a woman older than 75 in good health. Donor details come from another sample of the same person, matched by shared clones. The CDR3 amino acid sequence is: CASSKTSGASSYNEQFF. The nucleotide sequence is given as TGTGCCAGCAGTAAGACTAGCGGGGCGAGCTCCTACAATGAGCAGTTCTTC.